What follows are 26 T cell receptor beta chains derived from one specimen sequenced in a study of CD8 T cells in ankylosing spondylitis. MiXCR, applied by TCRdb to the 5' RACE reads, yields one record per CDR3 protein. The sample carries roughly 38,000 distinct CDR3 sequences, over 2.5% recorded once. Sequencing was performed on blood, either unsorted or a sorted T cell fraction (not recorded which). All receptors come from a male donor with ankylosing spondylitis or in good health (not recorded which).

The sample holds many counts of this clonotype. The chain links TRBV9 to TRBJ2-5; 13 nucleotides align to TRBD2. The CDR3 loop spans 16 amino acids. The J segment lost 1 base and the V segment lost 4 bases, leaving 4 bases of the junction unmatched. The germline gives CDR1 SGDLS, CDR2 YYNGEE. The CDR3 DNA follows: TGTGCCAGCAGCTTGGGGACTAGCGGGATCCAAGAGACCCAGTACTTC. As protein: CASSLGTSGIQETQYF. Full variable domain (outside the CDR3, taken from reference TRBV9 and TRBJ2-5): DSGVTQTPKHLITATGQRVTLRCSPRSGDLSVYWYQQSLDQGLQFLIQYYNGEERAKGNILERFSAQQFPDLHSELNLSSLELGDSALYFCASSLGTSGIQETQYFGPGTRLLVL.

V gene TRBV9 combines with J gene TRBJ2-3; D might be TRBD2 (7 bases). The V end was cut by 0 bases, the J end by 5 bases, with 13 bases between. Germline V lookup: CDR1 SGDLS, CDR2 YYNGEE. CDR3 length: 15 amino acids. This CDR3 reads CASSVGGGRRDTQYF. The CDR3 nucleotides are TGTGCCAGCAGCGTAGGGGGGGGGCGGAGAGATACGCAGTATTTT. The variable domain in full, with the rest retrieved from reference TRBV9 and TRBJ2-3, is DSGVTQTPKHLITATGQRVTLRCSPRSGDLSVYWYQQSLDQGLQFLIQYYNGEERAKGNILERFSAQQFPDLHSELNLSSLELGDSALYFCASSVGGGRRDTQYFGPGTRLTVL.

This clonotype has ten or more counts. The CDR3 here is CASSVGTGTRTDTQYF. In DNA, the CDR3 is TGTGCCAGCAGCGTGGGGACAGGGACCCGCACAGATACGCAGTATTTT. V and J are TRBV9 and TRBJ2-3; 9 nucleotides agree with TRBD1. V gave up 2 bases and J gave up 1 base; unmatched junction bases: 5. The CDR3 extends over 16 amino acids. Germline CDR1 and CDR2: SGDLS and YYNGEE.

This clonotype was detected many times. The CDR3 loop reads CASTTGQHYGYTF. The CDR3 coding sequence is TGTGCCAGCACCACGGGACAGCACTATGGCTACACCTTC. The V gene is TRBV9, the J gene TRBJ1-2; the match to TRBD1 covers 7 bases. The CDR3 extends over 13 amino acids. J was trimmed by 3 bases and V by 6 bases; bases with no gene match: 5. Germline V CDR1 and CDR2: SGDLS, YYNGEE.

This clonotype was detected ten times or more. This chain joins TRBV9 and TRBJ2-1; 7 bases line up with TRBD2. Germline values: CDR1 SGDLS, CDR2 YYNGEE. This CDR3 has 17 amino acids. V was pared by 0 bases and J by 5 bases, with 11 bases of the junction left unmatched. CDR3 protein: CASSVGGVQRDHNEQFF. CDR3 coding DNA: TGTGCCAGCAGCGTAGGGGGAGTACAGCGGGACCACAATGAGCAGTTCTTC.

This clonotype was detected ten times or more. J is TRBJ2-3 and V is TRBV9; D is ambiguous. The CDR3 spans 13 residues. The germline V gene encodes CDR1 SGDLS and CDR2 YYNGEE. V lost 4 bases and J lost 2, with 8 bases in between. The CDR3 loop is CASSHPHTDTQYF. The CDR3 region has the DNA TGTGCCAGCAGCCACCCTCACACAGATACGCAGTATTTT.

Many counts were recorded for this clonotype. The chain combines TRBV9 with TRBJ2-1; 7 nucleotides line up with TRBD1. J lost 2 bases, V lost 3 bases, and 8 bases had no gene match. CDR1 SGDLS and CDR2 YYNGEE come from the germline V gene. The CDR3 totals 16 residues. This CDR3 is CASSATTGVPYNEQFF. CDR3 in DNA: TGTGCCAGCAGCGCAACTACAGGGGTTCCCTACAATGAGCAGTTCTTC. Supplemented by reference TRBV9 and TRBJ2-1, the full variable domain reads DSGVTQTPKHLITATGQRVTLRCSPRSGDLSVYWYQQSLDQGLQFLIQYYNGEERAKGNILERFSAQQFPDLHSELNLSSLELGDSALYFCASSATTGVPYNEQFFGPGTRLTVL.

This clonotype was found many times. V is TRBV9 and J is TRBJ1-6; D is uncertain. In germline, CDR1 is SGDLS, CDR2 YYNGEE. Trimming stripped 1 base from V and 7 bases from J, with 9 bases between. This CDR3 spans 14 amino acids. The CDR3 protein is CASSVLAGNSPLHF. In nucleotides, the CDR3 is TGTGCCAGCAGCGTATTGGCGGGGAATTCACCCCTCCACTTT.

This clonotype was observed many times. V and J are TRBV9 and TRBJ1-2; D call uncertain. Germline CDR1 is SGDLS and CDR2 is YYNGEE. This CDR3 contains 12 residues. V dropped 4 bases and J dropped 5 bases, with 9 bases sitting between them. The CDR3 loop is CASSFGPYGYTF. The CDR3 coding sequence is TGTGCCAGCAGCTTTGGGCCTTATGGCTACACCTTC. The complete variable domain, with remaining parts taken from reference TRBV9 and TRBJ1-2, reads DSGVTQTPKHLITATGQRVTLRCSPRSGDLSVYWYQQSLDQGLQFLIQYYNGEERAKGNILERFSAQQFPDLHSELNLSSLELGDSALYFCASSFGPYGYTFGSGTRLTVV.

There are many counts of this clonotype. The chain combines TRBV9 with TRBJ2-1; D may be TRBD1 (5 bases). CDR1 is SGDLS, CDR2 YYNGEE, per germline. The CDR3 totals 15 residues. V was trimmed by 0 bases and J by 6 bases, leaving 13 bases between them. The CDR3: CASSVERAGANEQFF. CDR3 coding DNA: TGTGCCAGCAGCGTAGAAAGGGCTGGGGCCAATGAGCAGTTCTTC.

This clonotype was detected ten times or more. The gene calls are TRBV19 and TRBJ2-3; 11 positions agree with TRBD1. In germline, CDR1 is LNHDA, CDR2 SQIVND (reference sequence). The CDR3 totals 16 residues. V lost 3 bases and J lost 4; bases outside the gene matches: 6. CDR3 region: CASSIPPGQGADTQYF. The CDR3 bases are TGTGCCAGTAGTATCCCACCGGGACAGGGGGCAGATACGCAGTATTTT.

This clonotype was observed many times. The chain links TRBV9 to TRBJ2-2; the D gene is possibly TRBD2 (5 bases). The CDR3 spans 15 residues. The V gene's germline CDR1 is SGDLS and CDR2 YYNGEE. V was shortened by 0 bases and J by 0 bases, with 6 bases between the two germline ends. CDR3 loop: CASSVGGTNTGELFF. The CDR3 region has the DNA TGTGCCAGCAGCGTAGGAGGGACGAACACCGGGGAGCTGTTTTTT.

This clonotype has a count of ten or more. This sequence joins TRBV9 and TRBJ2-1, with D possibly matching TRBD1 (6 bases). The length of the CDR3 is 14 residues. Germline CDR1 SGDLS, CDR2 YYNGEE. The V end was cut by 1 base, the J end by 7 bases, with 12 bases between. CDR3 region: CASSVSGTFNEQFF. The DNA for the CDR3 is TGTGCCAGCAGCGTATCCGGGACATTTAATGAGCAGTTCTTC. Using reference TRBV9 and TRBJ2-1 for the parts outside the CDR3, the full variable domain is DSGVTQTPKHLITATGQRVTLRCSPRSGDLSVYWYQQSLDQGLQFLIQYYNGEERAKGNILERFSAQQFPDLHSELNLSSLELGDSALYFCASSVSGTFNEQFFGPGTRLTVL.

V usage is TRBV9 and J usage is TRBJ2-3; the D is unclear. The CDR3 extends over 15 amino acids. Per the germline V gene, CDR1 is SGDLS and CDR2 is YYNGEE. Trimming removed 0 bases from V and 2 bases from J, with 10 bases in between. CDR3 region: CASSVGGSNTDTQYF. CDR3 nucleotide sequence: TGTGCCAGCAGCGTAGGGGGATCCAACACAGATACGCAGTATTTT.

Ten or more counts support this clonotype. The V gene is TRBV9, the J gene TRBJ2-1; D is ambiguous. CDR1 and CDR2 (germline): SGDLS, YYNGEE. The CDR3 has 13 amino acids. V was pared by 1 base and J by 10 bases, with 12 bases between. CDR3 region: CASSVPSLGEQFF. CDR3 in DNA: TGTGCCAGCAGCGTACCCTCTTTAGGGGAGCAGTTCTTC.

J is TRBJ2-1 and V is TRBV9; 9 nucleotides align to TRBD1. The germline V gene has CDR1 SGDLS and CDR2 YYNGEE. This CDR3 contains 15 residues. Trimming cost V 3 bases and J 2 bases; bases outside gene matches: 3. CDR3 sequence (DNA): TGTGCCAGCAGCGCAGGGGACAGGGCCTACAATGAGCAGTTCTTC. This gives the protein CASSAGDRAYNEQFF.

In its sample, this clonotype was seen many times. The chain uses TRBV9 and TRBJ1-4; the D gene is possibly TRBD1 (6 bases). V lost 3 bases to trimming and J lost 6 bases, with 15 bases between them. The germline gives CDR1 SGDLS, CDR2 YYNGEE. The CDR3 runs 15 residues. In DNA, the CDR3 is TGTGCCAGCAGCGAGAGAGGGGGTAGCGATGAAAAACTGTTTTTT. Its protein is CASSERGGSDEKLFF.

There are many counts of this clonotype. The chain recombines TRBV9 with TRBJ2-5; possibly TRBD1 for D (6 bases). V was trimmed by 4 bases and J by 5 bases, leaving 21 bases between them. The CDR3 is 16 amino acids. Germline V gene lookup returns CDR1 SGDLS and CDR2 YYNGEE. The CDR3 region is CASSPTERGMVETQYF. In DNA, the CDR3 is TGTGCCAGCAGCCCCACGGAGAGGGGGATGGTGGAGACCCAGTACTTC.

This clonotype occurred many times. The chain links TRBV9 to TRBJ1-1; D is uncertain. The length of the CDR3 is 13 residues. Germline-derived CDR1 and CDR2 are SGDLS and YYNGEE. Trimming pared 6 bases from V and 4 bases from J, leaving 13 bases between. The CDR3 nucleotides are TGTGCCAGCAAAGCGCTTTGGGGCACTGAAGCTTTCTTT. The encoded protein is CASKALWGTEAFF.

This clonotype was observed at least ten times. The CDR3 region is CASSVVPSSRYNEQFF. DNA of the CDR3: TGTGCCAGCAGCGTAGTCCCAAGCTCTCGGTACAATGAGCAGTTCTTC. The gene calls are TRBV9 and TRBJ2-1; D remains unclear. Germline loops: CDR1 SGDLS, CDR2 YYNGEE. V was clipped by 0 bases and J by 4 bases, with 14 bases between them. CDR3 length equals 16 residues.

This clonotype was recorded many times. The chain couples TRBV9 to TRBJ2-1, with a weak D call TRBD1 (5 bases). The CDR3 is 15 residues long. With 3 bases removed from V and 3 bases from J, the gap between germline ends came to 13 bases. Looked up from germline, CDR1 is SGDLS and CDR2 is YYNGEE. This CDR3 is CASSGGSGVYNEQFF. The CDR3 region has the DNA TGTGCCAGCAGCGGGGGCAGTGGGGTCTACAATGAGCAGTTCTTC.

This clonotype has a count of ten or more. V gene TRBV9 combines with J gene TRBJ2-1; the match to TRBD2 covers 7 bases. CDR1 and CDR2 (germline): SGDLS, YYNGEE. V gave up 0 bases and J gave up 1 base; unmatched junction bases: 4. This CDR3 contains 16 residues. The CDR3 DNA reads TGTGCCAGCAGCGTAGGGGCGGGAGCGTCCTACAATGAGCAGTTCTTC. It specifies CASSVGAGASYNEQFF.

This clonotype showed up many times. The rearrangement joins TRBV9 to TRBJ1-1; TRBD1 matches at 9 bases. CDR1 and CDR2 (germline): SGDLS, YYNGEE. V lost 7 bases, J lost 7 bases, and 8 bases stayed unmatched. The CDR3 consists of 13 residues. CDR3 amino acids: CASGRQGDGEAFF. Here the CDR3 DNA reads TGTGCCAGCGGCCGACAGGGGGATGGTGAAGCTTTCTTT.

This clonotype has ten or more counts. V usage is TRBV9 and J usage is TRBJ2-5; the match to TRBD1 covers 8 bases. CDR1 and CDR2 (germline): SGDLS, YYNGEE. V was pared by 4 bases and J by 5 bases, with 13 bases of the junction left unmatched. This CDR3 is 16 amino acids long. The CDR3 DNA is TGTGCCAGCAGCCCCACCTCAGGGGGCGCACGGGAGACCCAGTACTTC. Its protein is CASSPTSGGARETQYF.

This clonotype showed up many times. V is TRBV9 and J is TRBJ2-5; 7 nucleotides line up with TRBD1. The length of the CDR3 is 15 residues. The ends lost 3 bases at V and 1 base at J; junction bases unmatched: 6. Germline CDR1 is SGDLS and CDR2 is YYNGEE. This CDR3 is CASSGIQGPQETQYF. CDR3 DNA: TGTGCCAGCAGCGGTATACAGGGGCCCCAAGAGACCCAGTACTTC. Full variable domain (missing parts from reference TRBV9 and TRBJ2-5): DSGVTQTPKHLITATGQRVTLRCSPRSGDLSVYWYQQSLDQGLQFLIQYYNGEERAKGNILERFSAQQFPDLHSELNLSSLELGDSALYFCASSGIQGPQETQYFGPGTRLLVL.

This clonotype was seen many times. The chain is built from TRBV9 and TRBJ2-1, with a tentative D call TRBD2 (6 bases). The CDR3 extends over 16 amino acids. Germline lookup yields CDR1 SGDLS and CDR2 YYNGEE. V was pared by 3 bases and J by 2 bases, with 15 bases between. The CDR3 region has the DNA TGTGCCAGCAGCGAGGGACTGGACCTGGCCTACAATGAGCAGTTCTTC. Protein sequence: CASSEGLDLAYNEQFF.